The T cell receptor (beta chain) under discussion was sequenced for a study of graft-versus-host responses after intestinal transplantation (dated by TCRdb to about 2021). The study in broad terms: The transplants that recipients received were multivisceral, liver-intestinal, or isolated intestinal. Anti-thymocyte globulin induction was given to all recipients, followed by maintenance tacrolimus and steroids for approximately three years. After intestinal transplantation, graft-versus-host and host-versus-graft alloreactive T cell clones in the graft, circulation and bone marrow were tracked using bulk TCR-beta CDR3 sequencing. Alloreactive clones were identified by sequencing pre-transplant mixed lymphocyte reaction products and comparing them with unstimulated pre-transplant donor and recipient T cells. The cohort enrolled fewer than 25 intestinal transplant recipients including one retransplant, and a few patients lacking pretransplant specimens were excluded. A peak of at least 4% donor T cells among recipient peripheral blood mononuclear cells was the definition used for donor T cell macrochimerism. Rather than going through the commercial service, samples from a few later patients were sequenced in-house on an Illumina MiSeq and processed with MiXCR. The study at large found these results: GvH clones were detected in recipient bone marrow, and some appeared earlier in ileal mucosa or blood, consistent with an intestinal mucosal origin. High GvH to HvG T cell clonal ratios were observed in the allografts of patients with donor T cell macrochimerism. Conclusions were limited by the relatively low number and heterogeneity of intestinal transplant patients. Early after transplant, peak levels of circulating GvH clones were associated with declines in HvG clones.

The time point label here, explained by the study, means: cells obtained before transplantation from donor or recipient. In the mixed lymphocyte reactions, roughly 200,000 CFSE-labeled pre-transplant responders were plated with roughly 200,000 irradiated violet-dye-labeled stimulators and cultured for approximately 6 days. After the mixed lymphocyte reaction, proliferating CD3+CD4+CFSE-low and CD3+CD8+CFSE-low responder cells were FACS-sorted on a BD Influx sorter. The library was built by means of the immunoSEQ multiplex PCR assay. For most patients, genomic DNA was isolated with the Qiagen DNeasy Blood and Tissue Kit and shipped frozen to Adaptive Biotechnologies for TCR sequencing. For most patients, high-throughput TCR-beta CDR3 sequencing of genomic DNA was performed by Adaptive Biotechnologies. In the paper's pipeline: TCR sequencing data for over 15 patients were retrieved from Adaptive's ImmunoSEQ software; a few other patients were processed with MiXCR and VDJtools. CD4 versus CD8 sorting errors were corrected by removing sequences found in both subsets at a frequency ratio below 5:1. CDR3 nucleotide sequences shared by donor and recipient were removed because the origin of these sequences could not be assigned. At least 2-fold expansion over unstimulated cells and a minimum CFSE-low frequency of 0.002% (template counts) or 0.001% (read counts) were required for clones to be classified as alloreactive. Clones were considered mappable if detected in sequenced pre-transplant spleen, lymph node, or MLR CFSE-low populations of the donor or recipient. Cumulative frequency of alloreactive clones was calculated as a percentage of all sequences weighted by copy number. The immuneACCESS repertoire file appears here via TCRdb, limited to in-frame rearrangements. These files lack a portion of the clones; in checked studies, under half of the deficit traces to unresolved V genes, and the cause of the others is not known. V and J calls and clone size are copied from that table; D and trimming were computed from the DNA. For this sample there are about 23,000 clones; over 35% appear just once. Over 1.1% of the sample is in the top ten clones.

This clone occurred a few times. The sample holds no much larger clone one base away, and base qualities are not on file. In the same sample, other DNA sequences code for this CDR3. The trim is 7 bases for V and 2 bases for J, with a gap of 19 bases between the germline ends. For CDR1 and CDR2, the germline V gene lists SQVTM and ANQGSEA. CDR3 length: 15 amino acids, cysteine to phenylalanine. Just CDR3 DNA is preserved here, 45 bases in frame from base 1. The sequence is built from TRBV29-1 and TRBJ2-3; possibly the D gene is TRBD2, per 7 matching bases. The receptor was isolated from a human patient who was an organ donor for intestinal transplantation. Material: alloreactive CD8+ T cells from a mixed lymphocyte reaction culture, obtained before transplantation. The cell subset or site label for this specimen denotes: CFSE-low proliferating T cells sorted from approximately 6-day pre-transplant mixed lymphocyte reaction (GvH or HvG direction). The nucleotide sequence reads as follows: TGCAGCGGTGAGGGGGGGGAGGGGCCCACAGATACGCAGTATTTT. It encodes CSGEGGEGPTDTQYF.